Shown below are 18 T cell receptor beta chains from a single sample sequenced in a study of radiotherapy plus CTLA-4 blockade in lung cancer. Profiled with immunoSEQ multiplex PCR; TCRdb holds only in-frame clones, not every one. The sample yields about 60,000 clones, around four fifths seen once. Source: peripheral blood, taken from a patient treated with radiotherapy plus ipilimumab. The origin of the receptors is a human donor with non-small cell lung cancer who had a partial response to radiotherapy plus ipilimumab.

The V gene is TRBV7-6, the J gene TRBJ2-5; D gene uncertain. Trimming cost V 1 base and J 1 base, with 7 bases left between them. CDR3 size: 14 residues. Germline V gene lookup returns CDR1 SGHVS and CDR2 FNYEAQ. CDR3 region: CASSLVRSQETQYF. CDR3 DNA: TGTGCCAGCAGCTTAGTCCGGAGCCAAGAGACCCAGTACTTC.

The V call is TRBV5-4, the J call TRBJ1-6, with 9 bases lining up with TRBD1. Per germline, CDR1 SGHNT and CDR2 YYREEE (reference sequence). This CDR3 contains 15 residues. J was trimmed by 10 bases and V by 0 bases; bases with no gene match: 5. CDR3 bases: TGTGCCAGCAGCTTGGCGACAGGGGGGAGCTCACCCCTCCACTTT. The encoded protein is CASSLATGGSSPLHF.

This chain links TRBV28 with TRBJ1-4; 8 nucleotides match TRBD1. Trimming removed 5 bases from V and 8 bases from J; junction bases left unmatched: 7. In germline, CDR1 is MDHEN, CDR2 SYDVKM. The CDR3 is made up of 14 amino acids. This CDR3 is CASSQGQGWEKLFF. The CDR3 region has the DNA TGTGCCAGCAGTCAAGGACAGGGTTGGGAAAAACTGTTTTTT.

The count of this clone is one. This chain connects TRBV6-5 to TRBJ1-4; 7 bases are shared with TRBD1. Germline V lookup: CDR1 MNHEY, CDR2 SVGAGI. With 6 bases clipped from V and 5 bases from J, the junction kept 6 bases outside the gene matches. The CDR3 spans 14 residues. CDR3 nucleotide sequence: TGTGCCAGCAGCCCGACAGGGAAGAATGAAAAACTGTTTTTT. Its protein product is CASSPTGKNEKLFF.

The genes are TRBV4-2 and TRBJ2-5, with TRBD2 identical over 8 bases. Germline V gene lookup returns CDR1 LGHNA and CDR2 YNFKEQ. The CDR3 consists of 19 residues. V was pared by 0 bases and J by 5 bases, with 17 bases of the junction left unmatched. The CDR3 here is CASSQDISGGLLTGETQYF. CDR3 nucleotides: TGTGCCAGCAGCCAAGATATTTCGGGGGGGCTCCTTACAGGGGAGACCCAGTACTTC.

This chain uses TRBV30 with TRBJ2-1; TRBD2 is a possible D gene (5 bases). Germline-derived CDR1 and CDR2 are GTSNPN and SVGIG (reference sequence). Trimming took 3 bases from V and 0 from J, leaving 12 bases between them. The CDR3 is made up of 15 amino acids. CDR3 residues: CAWRVLGSSYNEQFF. In DNA form, the CDR3 reads TGTGCCTGGAGGGTCCTAGGGAGCTCCTACAATGAGCAGTTCTTC.

This chain uses TRBV7-8 with TRBJ2-5, with 15 positions matching TRBD2. V was clipped by 3 bases and J by 3 bases; unmatched bases: 5. Per germline, CDR1 SGHVS and CDR2 FQNEAQ. The CDR3 is 17 residues long. The CDR3 bases are TGTGCCAGCAGCTTCCCTCGGACTAGCGGGGGGGAAGAGACCCAGTACTTC. Amino acids: CASSFPRTSGGEETQYF.

The J gene is TRBJ2-3, the V gene TRBV5-1, with a tentative D call TRBD1 (6 bases). The ends were cut back, 0 bases at V and 4 bases at J, with 9 bases in the middle. The CDR3 spans 14 residues. Germline lookup yields CDR1 SGHRS and CDR2 YFSETQ. The CDR3: CASSLGQVPDTQYF. Written as DNA, the CDR3 is TGCGCCAGCAGCTTGGGACAGGTGCCAGATACGCAGTATTTT.

V and J are TRBV27 and TRBJ2-3; 7 nucleotides line up with TRBD1. This CDR3 is 15 amino acids long. With V trimmed by 5 bases and J by 4 bases, 9 bases remained unmatched. The germline V gene encodes CDR1 MNHEY and CDR2 SMNVEV (reference sequence). The CDR3 reads CASSILQGQADTQYF. For the CDR3, the DNA is TGTGCCAGCAGTATCCTACAGGGGCAGGCAGATACGCAGTATTTT.

The rearrangement joins TRBV6-5 to TRBJ1-1; D unresolved. V gave up 6 bases and J gave up 1 base, with 15 bases separating them. The germline V gene has CDR1 MNHEY and CDR2 SVGAGI. The CDR3 runs to 15 residues. The CDR3: CASSRPPGTNTEAFF. The CDR3 DNA is TGTGCCAGCAGCCGACCGCCGGGTACGAACACTGAAGCTTTCTTT.

The chain has TRBV29-1 and TRBJ2-5, with D maybe TRBD1 (5 bases). Germline V lookup: CDR1 SQVTM, CDR2 ANQGSEA. Trimming pared 6 bases from V and 1 base from J, leaving 12 bases between. This CDR3 spans 13 amino acids. The CDR3 bases are TGCAGCGTAACCGGACAAATCCAAGAGACCCAGTACTTC. Amino acid sequence: CSVTGQIQETQYF.

V usage is TRBV5-4 and J usage is TRBJ2-5, with D maybe TRBD2 (6 bases). With 0 bases removed from V and 3 bases from J, the gap between germline ends came to 9 bases. The CDR3 spans 14 residues. Germline V gene sequence: CDR1 SGHNT, CDR2 YYREEE (reference sequence). The CDR3 sequence is CASSLEVAEETQYF. The DNA of the CDR3 is TGTGCCAGCAGCTTGGAAGTAGCGGAAGAGACCCAGTACTTC.

The chain uses TRBV4-2 and TRBJ1-2; D ambiguous. The germline V gene encodes CDR1 LGHNA and CDR2 YNFKEQ. V shed 0 bases and J shed 8 bases, with 16 bases lying between them. The CDR3 consists of 15 residues. The CDR3 sequence is CASSQEEFGVGGYTF. CDR3 sequence (DNA): TGTGCCAGCAGCCAAGAGGAGTTCGGGGTAGGCGGCTACACCTTC.

The chain is built from TRBV5-5 and TRBJ1-4; no firm D call. Germline-derived CDR1 and CDR2 are SGHKS and YYEKEE (reference sequence). CDR3 size: 13 residues. Trimming took off 4 bases at V and 4 bases at J, with 8 bases between the two ends. The CDR3 DNA reads TGTGCCAGCAGCGGGGAGTTTAATGAAAAACTGTTTTTT. Its translation: CASSGEFNEKLFF.

J is TRBJ2-3 and V is TRBV5-4; a weak D match, TRBD2 (5 bases). Germline V gene sequence: CDR1 SGHNT, CDR2 YYREEE (reference sequence). Trimming took 5 bases from V and 2 from J, leaving 12 bases between them. The CDR3 loop spans 14 amino acids. In DNA form, the CDR3 reads TGTGCCAGCAGATTAGGACTTCTCACAGATACGCAGTATTTT. Translated, it gives CASRLGLLTDTQYF.

This sequence joins TRBV28 and TRBJ2-7; TRBD1 aligns across 8 bases. CDR3 length: 14 amino acids. Looked up from germline, CDR1 is MDHEN and CDR2 is SYDVKM. Losses at the gene ends were 2 bases for V and 3 bases for J; bases not matched to a gene: 3. The CDR3 DNA follows: TGTGCCAGCAGTTTAGTACAGGGGGACTACGAGCAGTACTTC. Translating it yields CASSLVQGDYEQYF.

The chain combines TRBV5-4 with TRBJ1-1, with TRBD1 as a possible D gene (5 bases). With 0 bases removed from V and 0 bases from J, the gap between germline ends came to 12 bases. CDR3 length: 16 amino acids. The germline gives CDR1 SGHNT, CDR2 YYREEE (reference sequence). The CDR3 is CASSLGAGPMNTEAFF. The CDR3 DNA reads as TGTGCCAGCAGCTTGGGGGCAGGGCCCATGAACACTGAAGCTTTCTTT.

The chain uses TRBV5-1 and TRBJ1-4; the match to TRBD1 covers 7 bases. This CDR3 has 17 residues. V trimming: 4 bases; J trimming: 0 bases; junction bases outside the gene matches: 9. The V gene's germline CDR1 is SGHRS and CDR2 YFSETQ. In DNA form, the CDR3 reads TGCGCCAGCAGCCGCTTGGGGACAGTAGCAACTAATGAAAAACTGTTTTTT. Translation: CASSRLGTVATNEKLFF.